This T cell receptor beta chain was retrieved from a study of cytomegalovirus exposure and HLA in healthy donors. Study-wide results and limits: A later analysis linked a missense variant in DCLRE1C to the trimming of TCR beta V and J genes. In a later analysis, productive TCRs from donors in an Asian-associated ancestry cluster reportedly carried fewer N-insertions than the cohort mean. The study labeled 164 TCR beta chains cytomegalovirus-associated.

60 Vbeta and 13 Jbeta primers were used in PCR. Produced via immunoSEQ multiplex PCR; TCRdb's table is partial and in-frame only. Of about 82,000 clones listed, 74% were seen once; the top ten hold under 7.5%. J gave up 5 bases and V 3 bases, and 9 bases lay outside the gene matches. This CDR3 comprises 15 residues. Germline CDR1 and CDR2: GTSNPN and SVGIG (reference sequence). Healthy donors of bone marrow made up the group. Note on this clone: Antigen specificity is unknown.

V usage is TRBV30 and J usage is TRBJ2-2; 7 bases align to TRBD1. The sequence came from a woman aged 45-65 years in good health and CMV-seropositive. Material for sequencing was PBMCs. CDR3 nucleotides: TGTGCCTGGAGGTACCCAGGGGGATGGACCGGGGAGCTGTTTTTT. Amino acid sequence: CAWRYPGGWTGELFF.